This TCR beta chain emerged from a study of T cells in Graves' hyperthyroidism and ophthalmopathy. This clonotype was seen at least ten times. Its antigen is unidentified. General study findings and limits: Before onset, ophthalmopathy was predicted by the model a median around 6.2 months earlier. Researchers found most expanded thyroid clonotypes above 0.001 in blood as well.

From RNA transcripts, TCR beta CDR3 regions were amplified. First-round RT-PCR with HTBI primers amplified the TCR CDR3 region. TCRdb called the multiplex PCR reads again in MiXCR, with one record for every CDR3 protein. The table includes a few hundred thousand distinct CDR3 sequences, 14% detected once. V shed 0 bases and J shed 6 bases, with 5 bases lying between them. The CDR3 runs to 12 residues. This TCR was recovered from a woman aged 25 to 39 with Graves' hyperthyroidism that later progressed to Graves' ophthalmopathy. The chain carries TRBV12-3 or TRBV12-4 and TRBJ1-2; D unresolved. Sample: blood. Here the CDR3 reads CASSLALDGYTF. The CDR3 DNA sequence: TGTGCCAGCAGTTTAGCCTTGGATGGCTACACCTTC.